The 20 T cell receptor beta chains given below trace back to one sample, sequenced in a study of blood T cells in healthy people across ages. A J-beta primer mix and a sample-barcoded 5' primer were used in a second PCR of about 7 to 12 cycles. TCRdb re-called the 5' RACE reads through MiXCR, storing one row per CDR3 protein. The sample holds some 690,000 distinct CDR3 sequences, 22% seen once. Sequencing was performed on blood. The receptors shown here come from a man aged 70 or older in good health.

This clonotype was seen ten or more times. The J gene is TRBJ2-1, the V gene TRBV7-2, with D perhaps TRBD1 (5 bases). V shed 5 bases and J shed 7 bases, with 12 bases lying between them. Germline V lookup: CDR1 SGHTA, CDR2 FQGNSA. The CDR3 contains 13 residues. The CDR3 is CASSLGVANEQFF. CDR3 DNA: TGTGCCAGCAGCCTAGGGGTGGCGAATGAGCAGTTCTTC.

This clonotype showed up just a few times. A junction boundary mismatches the germline segment, possibly from a read error. V and J are TRBV24-1 and TRBJ1-1; D unresolved. This CDR3 has 10 amino acids. Per germline, CDR1 KGHDR and CDR2 SFDVKD. Here the CDR3 DNA reads TGTGCCCCCAGTAGGACTGAAGCTTTCTTT. Its translation is CAPSRTEAFF.

On this clonotype itself: A much larger clonotype is one base distant, so this may be a read error. This rearrangement joins TRBV15 to TRBJ2-5, with 11 positions matching TRBD2. CDR1 is LNHNV and CDR2 is YYDKDF in the germline V gene (reference sequence). The CDR3 runs to 17 residues. The CDR3 nucleotides read TGTGCCACCAGCTTCCCAAGGGGACTAGCGGCCCAAGAGACCCAGTGCTTC. Protein sequence: CATSFPRGLAAQETQCF.

This clonotype was detected a few times. V gene TRBV24-1 combines with J gene TRBJ2-5, with D possibly TRBD1 on 5 matching bases. There are 13 residues in the CDR3. The V end was cut by 3 bases, the J end by 4 bases, with 8 bases between. CDR1 and CDR2 from the germline V gene are KGHDR and SFDVKD. CDR3 sequence (DNA): TGTGCCACCAGTGATCCAGGGCGAGAGACCCAGTACTTC. Residues: CATSDPGRETQYF.

The chain employs TRBV7-9 and TRBJ2-1; 9 positions agree with TRBD2. The CDR3 runs to 15 residues. Germline V CDR1 and CDR2: SEHNR, FQNEAQ (reference sequence). The trim removed 0 bases at V and 7 bases at J, leaving 4 bases unmatched. Here the CDR3 DNA reads TGTGCCAGCAGCTTAGCTAGCGGGAGTTTGAATGAGCAGTTCTTC. It encodes CASSLASGSLNEQFF. Full variable domain (rest looked up from reference TRBV7-9 and TRBJ2-1): DTGVSQNPRHKITKRGQNVTFRCDPISEHNRLYWYRQTLGQGPEFLTYFQNEAQLEKSRLLSDRFSAERPKGSFSTLEIQRTEQGDSAMYLCASSLASGSLNEQFFGPGTRLTVL.

This clonotype has more than one count but fewer than ten. This chain links TRBV6-8 with TRBJ1-1; no reliable D call. V was clipped by 6 bases and J by 9 bases, with 11 bases between them. This CDR3 contains 11 residues. Germline CDR1 is MNHGY and CDR2 is SAAAGT. For the CDR3, the DNA is TGTGCCAGCAGCGCCCCAGCCAAAGCTTTCTTT. This gives the protein CASSAPAKAFF.

The chain is built from TRBV29-1 and TRBJ1-5; D gene ambiguous. The CDR3 has 12 amino acids. Trimming stripped 7 bases from V and 0 bases from J, with 7 bases between. Germline V CDR1 and CDR2: SQVTM, ANQGSEA. The CDR3 DNA follows: TGCAGCGCTCGTTATAGCAATCAGCCCCAGCATTTT. Amino acid sequence: CSARYSNQPQHF. The full variable domain, with the rest looked up from reference TRBV29-1 and TRBJ1-5, is SAVISQKPSRDICQRGTSLTIQCQVDSQVTMMFWYRQQPGQSLTLIATANQGSEATYESGFVIDKFPISRPNLTFSTLTVSNMSPEDSSIYLCSARYSNQPQHFGDGTRLSIL.

This clonotype was found a few times. The chain recombines TRBV6-6 with TRBJ2-7; D tentatively fits TRBD1 or TRBD2 (6 bases each). V shed 2 bases and J shed 3 bases, with 11 bases lying between them. Germline V lookup: CDR1 MNHNY, CDR2 SVGAGI (reference sequence). This CDR3 is built from 14 residues. The CDR3 is CASSYTGAVYEQYV. DNA for the CDR3: TGTGCCAGCAGTTACACGGGGGCAGTCTACGAGCAGTACGTC.

J is TRBJ2-3 and V is TRBV20-1; 7 positions agree with TRBD2. CDR3 size: 15 residues. The ends lost 3 bases at V and 5 bases at J; junction bases unmatched: 11. Germline lookup yields CDR1 DFQATT and CDR2 SNEGSKA (reference sequence). The CDR3 region has the DNA TGCAGTGCTAGGATATTGGCGGGGGTGGTAGATACGCAGTATTTT. It specifies CSARILAGVVDTQYF.

This clonotype appeared a few times. This rearrangement joins TRBV29-1 to TRBJ2-5; 8 nucleotides match TRBD2. The germline V gene has CDR1 SQVTM and CDR2 ANQGSEA. CDR3 length equals 14 residues. J lost 1 base, V lost 3 bases, and 4 bases had no gene match. This CDR3 is CSVDGGGTQETQYF. The CDR3 coding sequence is TGCAGCGTTGACGGCGGGGGGACCCAAGAGACCCAGTACTTC.

The chain combines TRBV10-3 with TRBJ2-7; TRBD1 aligns across 8 bases. With V trimmed by 0 bases and J by 3 bases, 7 bases remained unmatched. Germline V lookup: CDR1 ENHRY, CDR2 SYGVKD. The CDR3 totals 16 residues. CDR3 amino acids: CAISESGRRGLYEQYV. The DNA for the CDR3 is TGTGCCATCAGTGAGTCCGGTCGCAGGGGGCTCTACGAGCAGTACGTC.

A few counts support this clonotype. This chain connects TRBV7-9 to TRBJ2-4, with a weak D call TRBD1 (5 bases). Germline V gene lookup returns CDR1 SEHNR and CDR2 FQNEAQ (reference sequence). V was shortened by 2 bases and J by 8 bases, with 13 bases between the two germline ends. The CDR3 loop spans 14 amino acids. The CDR3 DNA follows: TGTGCCAGCAGCTTAACTCCAGGGTACCACATTCAGTACTTC. This gives the protein CASSLTPGYHIQYF.

Only a few counts were recorded for this clonotype. The CDR3 protein is CASWGRVHPEAFF. The CDR3 DNA sequence: TGTGCCAGCTGGGGCAGGGTTCATCCTGAAGCTTTCTTT. This chain uses TRBV28 with TRBJ1-1; D is perhaps TRBD1 (5 bases). V lost 8 bases to trimming and J lost 6 bases, with 16 bases between them. Germline V lookup: CDR1 MDHEN, CDR2 SYDVKM. This CDR3 region has 13 residues.

The chain has TRBV12-3 or TRBV12-4 and TRBJ2-7, with D tentatively TRBD1 (6 bases). V gave up 4 bases and J gave up 1 base, with 11 bases separating them. This CDR3 spans 14 amino acids. This CDR3 reads CASSYNTGSYEQYV. Here the CDR3 DNA reads TGTGCCAGCAGTTATAACACAGGGTCCTACGAGCAGTACGTC.

The table lists this clonotype with a few counts. V and J are TRBV5-1 and TRBJ1-3; 7 nucleotides match TRBD1. Looked up from germline, CDR1 is SGHRS and CDR2 is YFSETQ. V shed 7 bases, J shed 0 bases, and the junction held 10 bases outside the gene matches. The CDR3 contains 16 residues. CDR3 loop: CASRKTGTDSGNTIYF. The CDR3 bases are TGCGCCAGCCGAAAGACAGGGACGGACTCTGGAAACACCATATATTTT.

In this sample, this clonotype turned up a few times. The J gene is TRBJ2-1, the V gene TRBV12-3 or TRBV12-4; D tentatively reads TRBD1 or TRBD2 (5 bases each). The CDR3 sequence is 13 residues long. Trimming removed 3 bases from V and 8 bases from J, with 11 bases in between. The DNA of the CDR3 is TGTGCCAGCAGTTTCCGCAGGGACCATGAGCAGTTCTTC. This translates into CASSFRRDHEQFF.

J is TRBJ2-1 and V is TRBV5-1; no definite D call. Germline V lookup: CDR1 SGHRS, CDR2 YFSETQ. This CDR3 has 17 amino acids. V was trimmed by 4 bases and J by 0 bases, leaving 17 bases between them. This chain's CDR3 is CASSPGRALSSYNEQFF. The CDR3 coding sequence is TGCGCCAGCAGCCCCGGCCGGGCCTTAAGCTCCTACAATGAGCAGTTCTTC.

This clonotype was observed a handful of times. The rearrangement joins TRBV4-3 to TRBJ1-2; D is perhaps TRBD1 (6 bases). Trimming removed 0 bases from V and 8 bases from J, with 13 bases in between. The CDR3 covers 14 residues. CDR1 and CDR2 from the germline V gene are LGHNA and YSLEER. In DNA form, the CDR3 reads TGCGCCAGCAGCCAAGATCCAGGGGCGCGGGGCTACACCTTC. Amino acid sequence: CASSQDPGARGYTF.

The sample holds a few counts of this clonotype. V is TRBV5-1 and J is TRBJ2-5; 8 bases are shared with TRBD1. J gave up 5 bases and V 0 bases, and 9 bases lay outside the gene matches. From germline, CDR1 is SGHRS and CDR2 YFSETQ. The CDR3 totals 16 residues. In nucleotides, the CDR3 is TGCGCCAGCAGCTTGGGATCGACAGGGGCGGGGGAGACCCAGTACTTC. Encoded protein: CASSLGSTGAGETQYF.

This clonotype occurred many times. The CDR3 loop reads CASSLASGLNTEAFF. In DNA, the CDR3 is TGCGCCAGCAGCTTGGCCTCGGGACTGAACACTGAAGCTTTCTTT. This chain connects TRBV5-1 to TRBJ1-1, with D perhaps matching TRBD1 (5 bases). Germline lookup yields CDR1 SGHRS and CDR2 YFSETQ. V shed 0 bases and J shed 0 bases, with 9 bases lying between them. The CDR3 runs to 15 residues.